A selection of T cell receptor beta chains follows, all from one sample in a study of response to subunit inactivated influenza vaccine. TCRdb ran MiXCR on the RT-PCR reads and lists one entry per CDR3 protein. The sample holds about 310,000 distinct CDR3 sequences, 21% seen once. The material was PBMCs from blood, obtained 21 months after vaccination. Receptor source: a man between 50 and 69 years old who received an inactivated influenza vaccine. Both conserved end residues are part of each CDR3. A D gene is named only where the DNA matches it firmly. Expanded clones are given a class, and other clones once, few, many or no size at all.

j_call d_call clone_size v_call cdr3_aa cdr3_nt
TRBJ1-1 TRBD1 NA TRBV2 CASIVDRGGMGTEAFF TGTGCCAGCATCGTGGACAGGGGAGGCATGGGCACTGAAGCTTTCTTT
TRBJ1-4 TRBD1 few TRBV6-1 CASRNRGRDVEKLFF TGTGCCAGCAGGAACAGGGGGCGCGATGTTGAAAAACTGTTTTTT
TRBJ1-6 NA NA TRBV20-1 CSASRSSSPLHF TGCAGTGCTAGTAGGTCGAGTTCACCCCTCCACTTT
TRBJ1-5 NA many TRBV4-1 CASSQEARANQPQHF TGCGCCAGCAGCCAAGAAGCCAGAGCCAATCAGCCCCAGCATTTT
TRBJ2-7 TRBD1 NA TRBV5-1 CASSLDGHRGNEQYF TGCGCCAGCAGCTTGGACGGGCACAGGGGTAACGAGCAGTACTTC
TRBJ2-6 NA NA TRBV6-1 CATRNSGANVLTF TGTGCCACCCGGAACTCTGGGGCCAACGTCCTGACTTTC
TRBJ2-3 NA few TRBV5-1 CASSQSQTGYTTDTQYF TGCGCCAGCAGCCAATCTCAGACAGGTTACACCACAGATACGCAGTATTTT
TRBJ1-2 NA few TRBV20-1 CSAPPEASNYGYTF TGCAGTGCCCCCCCTGAGGCTTCTAACTATGGCTACACCTTC
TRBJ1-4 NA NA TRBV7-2 CASSLSNPATNEKLFF TGTGCCAGCAGCTTATCGAACCCGGCCACTAATGAAAAACTGTTTTTT
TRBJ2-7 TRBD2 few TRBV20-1 CSARDFSGRAVEQYF TGCAGTGCTAGAGATTTTAGCGGGAGGGCCGTTGAGCAGTACTTC
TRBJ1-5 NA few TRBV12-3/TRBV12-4 CASSSPPGTTSNQPQHF TGTGCCAGCAGTTCTCCCCCGGGGACAACTAGCAATCAGCCCCAGCATTTT
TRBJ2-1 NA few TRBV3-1 CASSQGARVNEQFF TGTGCCAGCAGCCAAGGAGCGAGGGTAAATGAGCAGTTCTTC
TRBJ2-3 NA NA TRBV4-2 CASSQDLGDGVPDTQYF TGTGCCAGCAGCCAAGATCTAGGAGACGGAGTCCCAGATACGCAGTATTTT
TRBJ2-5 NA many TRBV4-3 CASSQDWGSYESQYF TGCGCCAGCAGCCAAGATTGGGGAAGCTATGAGAGCCAGTACTTC
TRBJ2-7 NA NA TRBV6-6 CASSYAESYEQYF TGTGCCAGCAGTTACGCGGAGTCCTACGAGCAGTACTTC
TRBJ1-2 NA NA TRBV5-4 CASSLDRLNYGYTF TGTGCCAGCAGCTTGGACAGGCTCAACTATGGCTACACCTTC
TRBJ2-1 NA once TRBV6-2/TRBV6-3 CASSRSFSSYNEQFF TGTGCCAGCAGCCGGTCTTTTTCCTCCTACAATGAGCAGTTCTTC
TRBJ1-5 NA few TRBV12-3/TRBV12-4 CASSRAPGGNQPQHF TGTGCCAGCAGTCGAGCTCCCGGAGGCAATCAGCCCCAGCATTTT
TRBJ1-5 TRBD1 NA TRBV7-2 CASSTGDVIWQPQHF TGTGCCAGCAGCACAGGGGATGTTATATGGCAGCCCCAGCATTTT
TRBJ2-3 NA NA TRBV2 CASSDGTTSTDTQYF TGTGCCAGCAGTGATGGCACCACTAGCACAGATACGCAGTATTTT
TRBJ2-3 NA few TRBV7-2 CASSLARFTDTQYF TGTGCCAGCAGCTTAGCGCGGTTCACAGATACGCAGTATTTT
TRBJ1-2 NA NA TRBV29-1 CSVDPGGSSGYTF TGCAGCGTTGATCCCGGCGGTAGCAGCGGCTACACCTTC